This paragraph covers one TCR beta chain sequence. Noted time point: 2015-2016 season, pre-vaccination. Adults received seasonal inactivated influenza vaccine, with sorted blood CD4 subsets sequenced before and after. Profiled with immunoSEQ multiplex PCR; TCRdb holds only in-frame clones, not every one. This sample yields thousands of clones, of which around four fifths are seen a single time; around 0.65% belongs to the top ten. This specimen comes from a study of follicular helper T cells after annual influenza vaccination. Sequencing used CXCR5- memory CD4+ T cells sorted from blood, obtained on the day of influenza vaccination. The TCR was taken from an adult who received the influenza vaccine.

The CDR3 nucleotides read TGTGCCAGCAACAGCGTCGGGGCTGAAGCTTTCTTT. Translated, it gives CASNSVGAEAFF. The rearrangement uses TRBV28 and TRBJ1-1; D not certain. Germline V gene data show CDR1 as MDHEN and CDR2 as SYDVKM. The V gene lost 7 bases and the J gene lost 6 bases, with 12 bases spanning the gap. There are 12 residues in the CDR3.